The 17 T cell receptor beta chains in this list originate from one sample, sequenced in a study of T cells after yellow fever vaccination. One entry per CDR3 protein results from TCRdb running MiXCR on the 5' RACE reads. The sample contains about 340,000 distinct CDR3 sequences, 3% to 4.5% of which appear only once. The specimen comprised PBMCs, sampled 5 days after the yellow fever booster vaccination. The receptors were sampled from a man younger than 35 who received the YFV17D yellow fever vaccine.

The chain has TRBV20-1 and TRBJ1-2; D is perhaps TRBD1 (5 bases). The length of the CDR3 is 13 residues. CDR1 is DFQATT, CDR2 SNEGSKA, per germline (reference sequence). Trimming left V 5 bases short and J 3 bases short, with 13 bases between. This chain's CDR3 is CSAPKGVYYGYTF. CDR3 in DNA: TGCAGTGCTCCTAAAGGGGTTTACTATGGCTACACCTTC.

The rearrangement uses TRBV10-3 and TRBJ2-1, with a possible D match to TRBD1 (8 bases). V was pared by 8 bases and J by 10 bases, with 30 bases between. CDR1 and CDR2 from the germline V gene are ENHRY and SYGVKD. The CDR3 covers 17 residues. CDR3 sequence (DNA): TGTGCCATCGGCGCGAGTGTTACGACTAGCCGGGACAGGGAGCAGTTCTTC. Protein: CAIGASVTTSRDREQFF.

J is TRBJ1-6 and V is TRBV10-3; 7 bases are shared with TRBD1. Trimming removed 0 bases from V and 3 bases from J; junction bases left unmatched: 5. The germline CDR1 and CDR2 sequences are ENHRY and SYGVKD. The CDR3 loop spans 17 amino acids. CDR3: CAISESKGQVYNSPLHF. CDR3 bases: TGTGCCATCAGTGAGTCTAAAGGACAGGTCTATAATTCACCCCTCCACTTT.

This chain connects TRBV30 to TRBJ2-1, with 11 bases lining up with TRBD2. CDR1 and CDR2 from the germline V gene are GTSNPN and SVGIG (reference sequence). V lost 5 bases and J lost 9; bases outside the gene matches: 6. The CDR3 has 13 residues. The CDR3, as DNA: TGTGCCTGGTCTTCTAGCGGGGGGCTTGAGCAGTTCTTC. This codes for CAWSSSGGLEQFF.

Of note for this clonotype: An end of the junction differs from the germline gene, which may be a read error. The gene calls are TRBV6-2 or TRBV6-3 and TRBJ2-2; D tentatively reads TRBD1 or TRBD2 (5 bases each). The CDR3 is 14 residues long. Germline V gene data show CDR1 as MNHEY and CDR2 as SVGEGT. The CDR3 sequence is CASRPWGNPGELFF. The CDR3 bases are TGTGCCAGCAGACCCTGGGGGAACCCCGGGGAGCTGTTTTTT.

CDR3 in DNA: TGTGCCAGCAGCTTGGGGGGCTACGACTATGGCTACACCTTC. Its translation is CASSLGGYDYGYTF. The chain joins TRBV5-6 to TRBJ1-2; D is perhaps TRBD1 (5 bases). Trimming cost V 0 bases and J 3 bases, with 9 bases left between them. The CDR3 runs to 14 residues. Germline V gene lookup returns CDR1 SGHDT and CDR2 YYEEEE.

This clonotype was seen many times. The DNA for the CDR3 is TGTGCCAGTGGACGGAGGGGGCAGACCCAGTACTTC. It specifies CASGRRGQTQYF. The chain links TRBV27 to TRBJ2-5, with a possible D match to TRBD1 (7 bases). The CDR3 spans 12 residues. V was cut by 9 bases and J by 6 bases, with 14 bases left in between. Germline values: CDR1 MNHEY, CDR2 SMNVEV (reference sequence).

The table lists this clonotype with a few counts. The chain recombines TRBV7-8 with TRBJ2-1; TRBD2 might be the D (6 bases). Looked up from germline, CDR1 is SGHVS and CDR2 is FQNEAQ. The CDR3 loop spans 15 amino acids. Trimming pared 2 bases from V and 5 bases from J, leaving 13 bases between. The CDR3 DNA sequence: TGTGCCAGCAGCTTATTCCTCTGGGGGGACAATGAGCAGTTCTTC. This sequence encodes CASSLFLWGDNEQFF.

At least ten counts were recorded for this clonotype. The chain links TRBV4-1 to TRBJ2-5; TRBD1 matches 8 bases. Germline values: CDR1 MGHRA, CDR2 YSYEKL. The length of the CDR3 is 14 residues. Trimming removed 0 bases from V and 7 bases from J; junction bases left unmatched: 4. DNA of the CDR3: TGCGCCAGCAGCCAAGAGGACAGGGCCGGGACCCAGTACTTC. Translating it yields CASSQEDRAGTQYF.

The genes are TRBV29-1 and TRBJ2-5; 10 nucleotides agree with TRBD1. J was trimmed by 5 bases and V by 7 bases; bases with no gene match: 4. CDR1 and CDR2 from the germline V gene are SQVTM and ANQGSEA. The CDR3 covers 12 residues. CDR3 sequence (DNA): TGCAGCGCCGAGACAGGGGGCGAGACCCAGTACTTC. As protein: CSAETGGETQYF.

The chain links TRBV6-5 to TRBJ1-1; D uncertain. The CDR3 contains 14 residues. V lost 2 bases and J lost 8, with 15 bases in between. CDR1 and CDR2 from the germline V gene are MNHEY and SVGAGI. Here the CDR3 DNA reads TGTGCCAGCAGTTACGTCCGGATCGGAGGAGAAGCTTTCTTT. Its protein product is CASSYVRIGGEAFF.

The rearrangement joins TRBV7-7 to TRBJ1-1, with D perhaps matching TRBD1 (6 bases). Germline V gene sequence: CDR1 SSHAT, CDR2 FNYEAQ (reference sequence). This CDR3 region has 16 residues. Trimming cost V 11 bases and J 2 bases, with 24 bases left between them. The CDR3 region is CAPQGYGGDINTEAFF. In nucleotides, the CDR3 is TGTGCCCCACAGGGATATGGGGGGGACATAAACACTGAAGCTTTCTTT.

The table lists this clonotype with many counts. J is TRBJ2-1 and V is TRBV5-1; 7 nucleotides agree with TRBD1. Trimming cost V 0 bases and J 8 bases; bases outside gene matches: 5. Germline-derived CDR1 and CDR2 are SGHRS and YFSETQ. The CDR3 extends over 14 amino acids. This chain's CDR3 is CASSLEGAPDEQFF. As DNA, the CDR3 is TGCGCCAGCAGCTTGGAGGGGGCCCCCGATGAGCAGTTCTTC.

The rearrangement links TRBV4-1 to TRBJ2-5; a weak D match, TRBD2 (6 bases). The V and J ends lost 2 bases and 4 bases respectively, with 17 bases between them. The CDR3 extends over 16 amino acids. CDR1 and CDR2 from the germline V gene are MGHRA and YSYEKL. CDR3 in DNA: TGCGCCAGCAGCCAACGGGACTTTTGGGGAAGAGAGACCCAGTACTTC. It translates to CASSQRDFWGRETQYF.

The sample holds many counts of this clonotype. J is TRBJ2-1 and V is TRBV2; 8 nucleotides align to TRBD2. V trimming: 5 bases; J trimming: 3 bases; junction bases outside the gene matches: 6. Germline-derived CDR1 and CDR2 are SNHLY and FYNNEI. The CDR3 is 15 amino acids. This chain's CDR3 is CASSLAGTGYNEQFF. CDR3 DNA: TGTGCCAGCAGTTTAGCGGGGACCGGCTACAATGAGCAGTTCTTC. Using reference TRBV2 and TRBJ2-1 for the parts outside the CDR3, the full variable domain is EPEVTQTPSHQVTQMGQEVILRCVPISNHLYFYWYRQILGQKVEFLVSFYNNEISEKSEIFDDQFSVERPDGSNFTLKIRSTKLEDSAMYFCASSLAGTGYNEQFFGPGTRLTVL.

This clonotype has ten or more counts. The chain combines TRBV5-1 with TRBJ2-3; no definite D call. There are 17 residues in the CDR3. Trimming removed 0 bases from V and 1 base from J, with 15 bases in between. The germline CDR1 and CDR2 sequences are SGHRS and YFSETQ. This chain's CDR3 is CASSLGAAMTGTDTQYF. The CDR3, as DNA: TGCGCCAGCAGCTTGGGGGCGGCGATGACGGGCACAGATACGCAGTATTTT.

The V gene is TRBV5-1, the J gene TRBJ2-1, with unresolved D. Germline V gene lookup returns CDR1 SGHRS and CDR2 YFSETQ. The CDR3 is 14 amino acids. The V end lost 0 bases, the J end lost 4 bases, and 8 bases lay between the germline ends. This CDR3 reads CASSLEAEYNEQFF. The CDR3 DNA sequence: TGCGCCAGCAGCTTGGAGGCAGAATACAATGAGCAGTTCTTC.